This T cell receptor beta chain derives from a study of T-cell reconstitution after alpha-beta-depleted transplantation in children. Study results and limitations: The origin of high day-60 TCRbeta diversity in some patients lay in surviving recipient T cells and thymic progenitors. T-cell counts and diversity at one year post-transplant came mainly from newly produced T cells. Reportedly, only several hundred clones from non-depleted graft cells drove alpha-beta T-cell counts at about two months.

A TCRbeta library incorporating unique molecular identifiers was prepared. TCRdb analysed the PCR reads with MiXCR anew, one entry per CDR3 protein. The profile covers hundreds of thousands of distinct CDR3 sequences, with under 20% appearing a single time and approximately 44% taken by the ten largest. Note on this clonotype: Its antigen is unknown.

The junction had 2 bases not matched to a gene; V was cut back by 6 bases and J by 5 bases. In germline, CDR1 is MNHEY, CDR2 SVGAGI. The CDR3 contains 12 residues. The chain recombines TRBV6-5 with TRBJ1-2; 8 nucleotides match TRBD1. Here the sequenced sample was PBMCs, mostly from graft donor cells, taken 360 days after TCRalphabeta/CD19-depleted stem cell transplant. This clonotype was obtained from a male patient under 10 years old who had a stem cell transplant for acute lymphoblastic leukemia, so the T cells may come from the graft donor. The CDR3, as DNA: TGTGCCAGCAGCCGACAGGGGTATGGCTACACCTTC. It specifies CASSRQGYGYTF.